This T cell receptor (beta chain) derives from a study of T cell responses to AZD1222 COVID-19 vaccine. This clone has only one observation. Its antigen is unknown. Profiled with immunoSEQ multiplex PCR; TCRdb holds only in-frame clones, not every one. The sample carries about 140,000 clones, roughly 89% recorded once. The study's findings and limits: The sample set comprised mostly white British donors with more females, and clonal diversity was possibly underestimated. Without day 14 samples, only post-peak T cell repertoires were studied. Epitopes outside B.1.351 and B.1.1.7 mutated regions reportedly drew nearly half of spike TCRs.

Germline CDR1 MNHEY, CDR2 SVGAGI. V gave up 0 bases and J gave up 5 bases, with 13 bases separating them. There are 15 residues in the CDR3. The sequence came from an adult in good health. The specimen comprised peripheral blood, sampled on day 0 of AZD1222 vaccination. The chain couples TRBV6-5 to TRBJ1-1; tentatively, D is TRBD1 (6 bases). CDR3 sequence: CASSYSVGGGTEAFF. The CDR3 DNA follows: TGTGCCAGCAGTTACTCGGTAGGGGGAGGGACTGAAGCTTTCTTT.